This T cell receptor beta chain was obtained from a study of blood T cell repertoires in COVID-19. Sequenced by immunoSEQ multiplex PCR; TCRdb stores in-frame clones only, minus some. The sample yields 160,000 or so clones, around 90% seen once. The CDR3 covers 14 residues. Germline loops: CDR1 LGHDT, CDR2 YNNKEL (reference sequence). Trimming removed 4 bases at V and 0 bases at J, with 9 bases between. The chain combines TRBV3-1 (or the pseudogene TRBV3-2) with TRBJ1-2; a possible D gene is TRBD1 (6 bases). The TCR was taken from a woman aged 60 to 75 who had recovered from COVID-19. The specimen was peripheral blood. CDR3 bases: TGTGCCAGCAGCCGACAGGACGCTAACTATGGCTACACCTTC. It codes for CASSRQDANYGYTF.